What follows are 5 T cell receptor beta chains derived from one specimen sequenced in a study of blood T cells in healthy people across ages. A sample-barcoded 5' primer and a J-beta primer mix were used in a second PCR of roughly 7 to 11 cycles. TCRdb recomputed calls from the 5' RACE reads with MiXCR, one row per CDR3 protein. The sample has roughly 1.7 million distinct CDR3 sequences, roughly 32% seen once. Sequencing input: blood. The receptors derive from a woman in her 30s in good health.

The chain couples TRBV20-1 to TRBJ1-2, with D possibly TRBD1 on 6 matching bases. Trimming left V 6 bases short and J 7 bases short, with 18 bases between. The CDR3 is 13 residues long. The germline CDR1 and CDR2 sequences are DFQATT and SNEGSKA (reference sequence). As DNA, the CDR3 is TGCAGTGCAAGGGACACCGATCTTTTTGGCTACACCTTC. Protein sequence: CSARDTDLFGYTF.

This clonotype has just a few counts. Here the CDR3 reads CSATDVGRGETQYF. The CDR3 nucleotides read TGCAGCGCAACCGACGTCGGCCGTGGCGAGACCCAGTACTTC. The genes are TRBV20-1 and TRBJ2-5; no clear D gene. CDR3 length: 14 residues. Germline V gene lookup returns CDR1 DFQATT and CDR2 SNEGSKA (reference sequence).

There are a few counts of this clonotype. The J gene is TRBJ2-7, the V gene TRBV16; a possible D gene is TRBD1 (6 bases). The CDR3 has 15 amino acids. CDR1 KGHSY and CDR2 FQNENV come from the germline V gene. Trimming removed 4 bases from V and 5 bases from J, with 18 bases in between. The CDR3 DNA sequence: TGTGCCAGCAGCCCCTACGGGACACTTTCCGACGAGCAGTACTTC. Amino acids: CASSPYGTLSDEQYF.

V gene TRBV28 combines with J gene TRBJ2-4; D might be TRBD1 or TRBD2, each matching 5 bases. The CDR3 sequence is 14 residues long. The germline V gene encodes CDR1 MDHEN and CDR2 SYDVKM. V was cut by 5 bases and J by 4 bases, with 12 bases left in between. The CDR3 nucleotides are TGTGCCAGCAGTGGGGGAGACCTAAAAAACATTCAGTACTTC. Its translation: CASSGGDLKNIQYF. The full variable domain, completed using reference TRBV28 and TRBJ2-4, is DVKVTQSSRYLVKRTGEKVFLECVQDMDHENMFWYRQDPGLGLRLIYFSYDVKMKEKGDIPEGYSVSREKKERFSLILESASTNQTSMYLCASSGGDLKNIQYFGAGTRLSVL.

DNA for the CDR3: TGTGCCAGCAGCTCGGCCGGAACCTACTATGGCTACACCTTC. The encoded protein is CASSSAGTYYGYTF. The chain carries TRBV13 and TRBJ1-2, with unresolved D. Between the trimmed V and J ends, which lost 4 bases and 3 bases, there was a span of 12 bases. The CDR3 totals 14 residues. Germline CDR1 reads PRHDT; CDR2 reads FYEKMQ (reference sequence).